This T cell receptor beta chain came from a study of early T cells in non-severe SARS-CoV-2 infection. The CDR3 loop spans 19 amino acids. V shed 0 bases and J 0 bases; nucleotides not matched to a gene: 5. The germline V gene encodes CDR1 SGHDT and CDR2 YYEEEE. Each CDR3 protein is one row after TCRdb ran MiXCR on the 5' RACE reads. This sample has around 77,000 distinct CDR3 sequences, with around 10% found just once. The sequenced sample was whole blood, obtained at baseline. The sequence derives from an adult who was a healthcare worker with PCR-confirmed SARS-CoV-2 infection or an uninfected control (not recorded which). The donor label of this sample is uncertain. The chain uses TRBV5-6 and TRBJ2-1, with 14 bases fitting TRBD2. This CDR3 is CASSLAGLAGDPSYNEQFF. CDR3 sequence (DNA): TGTGCCAGCAGCTTGGCGGGACTAGCGGGGGATCCCTCCTACAATGAGCAGTTCTTC.